This passage covers 23 T cell receptor beta chains from one sample sequenced in a study of blood T cell repertoires in COVID-19. Here immunoSEQ multiplex PCR was the method, and the copy in TCRdb shows in-frame clones only, minus some. Of some 65,000 clones listed, 90% were seen once; the top ten hold over 0.95%. The sample was peripheral blood. These receptors were obtained from a man aged 60-69 years with acute or convalescent COVID-19.

The chain carries TRBV5-1 and TRBJ2-7; 10 nucleotides agree with TRBD2. There are 16 residues in the CDR3. From germline, CDR1 is SGHRS and CDR2 YFSETQ. V was clipped by 2 bases and J by 5 bases; unmatched bases: 10. The CDR3: CASSLGLAVGPHEQYF. CDR3 coding DNA: TGCGCCAGCAGCTTAGGACTAGCGGTCGGACCTCACGAGCAGTACTTC. Supplemented by reference TRBV5-1 and TRBJ2-7, the full variable domain reads KAGVTQTPRYLIKTRGQQVTLSCSPISGHRSVSWYQQTPGQGLQFLFEYFSETQRNKGNFPGRFSGRQFSNSRSEMNVSTLELGDSALYLCASSLGLAVGPHEQYFGPGTRLTVT.

The chain employs TRBV7-2 and TRBJ2-7; possibly TRBD2 for D (5 bases). V dropped 5 bases and J dropped 9 bases, with 20 bases sitting between them. The CDR3 covers 14 residues. CDR1 is SGHTA and CDR2 is FQGNSA in the germline V gene. DNA for the CDR3: TGTGCCAGCAGCCGTACCGGAGAGGGCTTAAGGCAGTACTTC. Protein product: CASSRTGEGLRQYF.

The V gene is TRBV5-1, the J gene TRBJ2-1; D not certain. Germline V gene data show CDR1 as SGHRS and CDR2 as YFSETQ. V lost 0 bases to trimming and J lost 8 bases, with 9 bases between them. The CDR3 totals 13 residues. CDR3 in amino acids: CASSLGAKDEQFF. The CDR3 DNA sequence: TGCGCCAGCAGCTTGGGGGCAAAGGATGAGCAGTTCTTC.

This chain connects TRBV7-9 to TRBJ1-6, with D possibly being TRBD1 (5 bases). Deletions cut 5 bases from V and 6 bases from J, with 17 bases between. The CDR3 spans 16 residues. Germline assignment: CDR1 SEHNR and CDR2 FQNEAQ (reference sequence). Here the CDR3 reads CASSAGVSGVNSPLHF. The CDR3 DNA is TGTGCCAGCAGCGCGGGGGTAAGCGGCGTTAATTCACCCCTCCACTTT.

The chain couples TRBV5-1 to TRBJ2-7, with D tentatively TRBD2 (6 bases). Trimming removed 2 bases from V and 5 bases from J, with 11 bases in between. The length of the CDR3 is 13 residues. Germline CDR1 reads SGHRS; CDR2 reads YFSETQ. The CDR3 DNA is TGCGCCAGCAGCTTTCCGGGAGAGGACGAGCAGTACTTC. Protein sequence: CASSFPGEDEQYF.

The chain combines TRBV2 with TRBJ1-6; 10 bases map to TRBD1. V was clipped by 6 bases and J by 6 bases; unmatched bases: 8. The germline V gene has CDR1 SNHLY and CDR2 FYNNEI. This CDR3 is 16 amino acids long. CDR3 sequence reads: CASSPPGTGVNSPLHF. In DNA form, the CDR3 reads TGTGCCAGCAGCCCCCCGGGGACAGGGGTTAATTCACCCCTCCACTTT.

The J gene is TRBJ2-1, the V gene TRBV6-9, with 8 bases aligning to TRBD2. Germline-derived CDR1 and CDR2 are MNHGY and SVAAGI. J lost 0 bases, V lost 7 bases, and 8 bases had no gene match. The CDR3 runs to 16 residues. CDR3 in DNA: TGTGCCAGCATGATGATAGCGGGGAGCTCCTACAATGAGCAGTTCTTC. Its translation is CASMMIAGSSYNEQFF.

The chain uses TRBV4-1 and TRBJ1-3; 7 bases fit TRBD1. Germline V gene sequence: CDR1 MGHRA, CDR2 YSYEKL. This CDR3 has 16 amino acids. Unmatched junction bases numbered 7, after V lost 2 bases and J lost 3 bases. The CDR3 DNA sequence: TGCGCCAGCAGCCAATGGGGACAGCGTATTGGAAACACCATATATTTT. Translated: CASSQWGQRIGNTIYF.

The chain joins TRBV18 to TRBJ1-2; 11 bases map to TRBD1. V was clipped by 0 bases and J by 6 bases; unmatched bases: 3. This CDR3 region has 15 residues. Per the germline V gene, CDR1 is KGHSH and CDR2 is LQKENI. The chain's CDR3 is CASSPPGQGEHGYTF. The CDR3 DNA follows: TGTGCCAGCTCACCACCGGGACAGGGGGAGCATGGCTACACCTTC.

The genes are TRBV5-1 and TRBJ2-1; 8 bases map to TRBD1. This CDR3 contains 15 residues. Germline V lookup: CDR1 SGHRS, CDR2 YFSETQ. J lost 6 bases, V lost 1 base, and 6 bases had no gene match. The CDR3 DNA is TGCGCCAGCAGCTTGTGGCAGGGGGCCGGCAATGAGCAGTTCTTC. Translated, it gives CASSLWQGAGNEQFF.

Here the CDR3 reads CASTIDREFNEQYF. The CDR3 DNA follows: TGTGCCAGCACTATAGACAGGGAGTTTAACGAGCAGTACTTC. The genes are TRBV2 and TRBJ2-7; 7 bases align to TRBD1. Germline V gives CDR1 SNHLY, CDR2 FYNNEI. The CDR3 totals 14 residues. V lost 7 bases and J lost 5; bases outside the gene matches: 11.

The rearrangement joins TRBV7-2 to TRBJ1-2, with 8 bases that match TRBD1. CDR1 is SGHTA, CDR2 FQGNSA, per germline. The trim removed 5 bases at V and 8 bases at J, leaving 13 bases unmatched. The CDR3 runs to 15 residues. The CDR3: CASSITGGRLEGYTF. Written as DNA, the CDR3 is TGTGCCAGCAGCATTACAGGGGGGCGATTAGAAGGCTACACCTTC. The full variable domain, with the rest looked up from reference TRBV7-2 and TRBJ1-2, is GAGVSQSPSNKVTEKGKDVELRCDPISGHTALYWYRQSLGQGLEFLIYFQGNSAPDKSGLPSDRFSAERTGGSVSTLTIQRTQQEDSAVYLCASSITGGRLEGYTFGSGTRLTVV.

This chain uses TRBV6-6 with TRBJ2-7, with 8 bases matching TRBD1. Germline V CDR1 and CDR2: MNHNY, SVGAGI (reference sequence). The V segment lost 10 bases and the J segment 0 bases; nucleotides outside the gene matches: 11. The CDR3 contains 15 residues. This CDR3 is CAISYRDRSSYEQYF. The CDR3 coding sequence is TGTGCCATCTCATACCGGGACAGGAGCTCCTACGAGCAGTACTTC.

This clone was seen only a few times. The chain employs TRBV5-8 and TRBJ1-2; maybe TRBD1 (6 bases). Between the trimmed V and J ends, which lost 4 bases and 0 bases, there was a span of 13 bases. The CDR3 has 15 amino acids. Germline lookup yields CDR1 SGHTS and CDR2 YDEGEE. The CDR3 coding sequence is TGTGCCAGCAGCCCCGGGACAAATCCTAACTATGGCTACACCTTC. Translated, it gives CASSPGTNPNYGYTF.

The chain employs TRBV3-1 (or the pseudogene TRBV3-2) and TRBJ2-7; possibly TRBD2 for D (6 bases). Trimming pared 4 bases from V and 3 bases from J, leaving 19 bases between. Germline V lookup: CDR1 LGHDT, CDR2 YNNKEL (reference sequence). The CDR3 extends over 16 amino acids. The CDR3 coding sequence is TGTGCCAGCAGCCGTGCCCCCGGGACTGCAAGCTACGAGCAGTACTTC. It is translated as CASSRAPGTASYEQYF.

This rearrangement joins TRBV3-1 (or the pseudogene TRBV3-2) to TRBJ1-4; D uncertain. V was shortened by 6 bases and J by 8 bases, with 16 bases between the two germline ends. Looked up from germline, CDR1 is LGHDT and CDR2 is YNNKEL (reference sequence). The CDR3 is made up of 14 amino acids. The CDR3 nucleotides read TGTGCCAGCAGTCAACGTCGTTTCGGGGAAAAACTGTTTTTT. It encodes CASSQRRFGEKLFF.

V and J are TRBV27 and TRBJ2-2; D is unclear. This CDR3 contains 14 residues. The V end was cut by 0 bases, the J end by 6 bases, with 8 bases between. Per germline, CDR1 MNHEY and CDR2 SMNVEV (reference sequence). DNA of the CDR3: TGTGCCAGCAGTTTATCTCAAACAGCCGGGGAGCTGTTTTTT. Translating it yields CASSLSQTAGELFF.

About this clone itself: Other DNA sequences in this sample translate to the same CDR3. This chain joins TRBV30 and TRBJ1-1; D is ambiguous. V was cut by 3 bases and J by 4 bases, with 6 bases left in between. The CDR3 consists of 11 residues. Per germline, CDR1 GTSNPN and CDR2 SVGIG (reference sequence). CDR3: CAWSRGTEAFF. As DNA, the CDR3 is TGTGCCTGGAGCAGAGGCACTGAAGCTTTCTTT.

The CDR3 loop is CASSPPTRAYEQYF. The CDR3 DNA is TGTGCCAGCTCACCACCAACCAGGGCCTACGAGCAGTACTTC. The genes are TRBV18 and TRBJ2-7, with D maybe TRBD1 (5 bases). The CDR3 consists of 14 residues. The V and J ends lost 0 bases and 2 bases respectively, with 8 bases between them. Germline V lookup: CDR1 KGHSH, CDR2 LQKENI.

The chain uses TRBV3-1 (or the pseudogene TRBV3-2) and TRBJ2-7, with D possibly being TRBD2 (5 bases). V shed 3 bases and J shed 6 bases, with 6 bases lying between them. The CDR3 totals 11 residues. The germline CDR1 and CDR2 sequences are LGHDT and YNNKEL (reference sequence). This chain's CDR3 is CASSQGAEQYF. The CDR3 DNA sequence: TGTGCCAGCAGCCAGGGAGCCGAGCAGTACTTC.

The rearrangement links TRBV6-5 to TRBJ2-7, with a possible D match to TRBD1 (5 bases). The CDR3 is 13 amino acids. CDR1 MNHEY and CDR2 SVGAGI come from the germline V gene. The V end was cut by 6 bases, the J end by 3 bases, with 12 bases between. The CDR3 spells CASRLDSYYEQYF. The CDR3 nucleotides read TGTGCCAGCAGACTCGACAGTTACTACGAGCAGTACTTC.

This rearrangement joins TRBV11-2 to TRBJ1-1; D is perhaps TRBD1 (6 bases). V gave up 2 bases and J gave up 0 bases, with 16 bases separating them. The CDR3 length is 17 residues. Germline CDR1 is SGHAT and CDR2 is FQNNGV. The CDR3 coding sequence is TGTGCCAGCAGCTTACCCAGAGGGCAGGGGATGAACACTGAAGCTTTCTTT. As protein: CASSLPRGQGMNTEAFF. Combining the CDR3 with reference TRBV11-2 and TRBJ1-1 gives the whole variable domain EAGVAQSPRYKIIEKRQSVAFWCNPISGHATLYWYQQILGQGPKLLIQFQNNGVVDDSQLPKDRFSAERLKGVDSTLKIQPAKLEDSAVYLCASSLPRGQGMNTEAFFGQGTRLTVV.

V is TRBV20-1 and J is TRBJ1-1, with TRBD1 identical over 9 bases. V shed 3 bases, J shed 4 bases, and the junction held 9 bases outside the gene matches. Looked up from germline, CDR1 is DFQATT and CDR2 is SNEGSKA (reference sequence). The CDR3 covers 15 residues. CDR3 loop: CSASGSGQGTTEAFF. CDR3 bases: TGCAGTGCTAGTGGGTCAGGACAGGGGACCACTGAAGCTTTCTTT.